This TCR beta chain derives from a study of blood T cell repertoires in COVID-19. Study context: Collection of acute and convalescent COVID-19 samples took place in the United States, Italy and Spain. T cells, B-cell-depleted T cells, or PBMCs provided the cDNA or gDNA that served as material.

Germline V gene lookup returns CDR1 SGHTA and CDR2 FQGNSA. The CDR3 spans 15 residues. V was shortened by 1 base and J by 0 bases, with 9 bases between the two germline ends. Methods used by the authors: Estimated nucleated cell counts came from reference gene primer amplification. Clones were sequenced by immunoSEQ multiplex PCR, and TCRdb holds only the in-frame ones, with some missing. The V and J calls and the clone size are those of that table, but D and trimming were determined from the DNA. The data hold under 200,000 clones, with 75% to 85% observed a single time. Sample: peripheral blood. The chain employs TRBV7-2 and TRBJ1-1; D not certain. This clonotype was sampled from a human donor in a cohort sampled during active COVID-19. CDR3 sequence (DNA): TGTGCCAGCAGCTTAGTAACGGGGATGAACACTGAAGCTTTCTTT. As protein: CASSLVTGMNTEAFF.